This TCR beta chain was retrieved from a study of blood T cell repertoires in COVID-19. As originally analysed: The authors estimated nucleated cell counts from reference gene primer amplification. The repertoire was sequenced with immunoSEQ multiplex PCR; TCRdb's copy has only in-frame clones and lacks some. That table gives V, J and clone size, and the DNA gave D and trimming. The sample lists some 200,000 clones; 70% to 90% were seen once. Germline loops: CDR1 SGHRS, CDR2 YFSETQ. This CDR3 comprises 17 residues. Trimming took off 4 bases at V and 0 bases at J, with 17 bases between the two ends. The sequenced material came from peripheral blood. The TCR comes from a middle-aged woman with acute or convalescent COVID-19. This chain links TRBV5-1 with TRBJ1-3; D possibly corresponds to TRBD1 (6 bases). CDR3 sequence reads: CASSLSRTDSSGNTIYF. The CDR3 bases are TGCGCCAGCAGCCTCTCCAGGACAGACTCCTCTGGAAACACCATATATTTT.